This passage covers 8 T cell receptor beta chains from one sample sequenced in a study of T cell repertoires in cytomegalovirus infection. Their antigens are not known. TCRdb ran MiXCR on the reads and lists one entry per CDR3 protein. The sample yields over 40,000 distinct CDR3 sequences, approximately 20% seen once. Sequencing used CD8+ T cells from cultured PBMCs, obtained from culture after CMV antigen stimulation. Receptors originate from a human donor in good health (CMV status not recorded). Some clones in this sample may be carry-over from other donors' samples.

The CDR3 is CASSGETIYF. DNA of the CDR3: TGTGCCAGCAGTGGGGAGACCATATATTTT. The genes are TRBV25-1 and TRBJ1-3, with unresolved D. This CDR3 spans 10 amino acids. V was pared by 4 bases and J by 10 bases, with 5 bases between. CDR1 and CDR2 from the germline V gene are MGHDK and SYGVNS.

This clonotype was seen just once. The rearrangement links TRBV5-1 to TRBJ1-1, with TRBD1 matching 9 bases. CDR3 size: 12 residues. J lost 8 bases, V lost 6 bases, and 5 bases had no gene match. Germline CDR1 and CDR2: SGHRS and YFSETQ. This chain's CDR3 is CASTGQGIEAFF. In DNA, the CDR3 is TGCGCCAGCACCGGACAGGGGATCGAAGCTTTCTTT.

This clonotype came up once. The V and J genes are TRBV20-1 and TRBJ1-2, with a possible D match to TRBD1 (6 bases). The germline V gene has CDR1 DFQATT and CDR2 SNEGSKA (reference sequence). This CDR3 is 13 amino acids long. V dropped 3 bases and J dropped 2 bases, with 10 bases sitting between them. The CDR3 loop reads CSASKGGNYGYTF. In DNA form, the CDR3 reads TGCAGTGCTAGTAAGGGGGGGAACTATGGCTACACCTTC.

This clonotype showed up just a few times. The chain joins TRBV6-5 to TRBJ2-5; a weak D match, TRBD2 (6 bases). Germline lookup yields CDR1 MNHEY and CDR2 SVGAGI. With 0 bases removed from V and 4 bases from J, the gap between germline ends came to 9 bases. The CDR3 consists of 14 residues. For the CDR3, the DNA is TGTGCCAGCAGTTACTCTGGGGGAGGAGAGACCCAGTACTTC. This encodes CASSYSGGGETQYF.

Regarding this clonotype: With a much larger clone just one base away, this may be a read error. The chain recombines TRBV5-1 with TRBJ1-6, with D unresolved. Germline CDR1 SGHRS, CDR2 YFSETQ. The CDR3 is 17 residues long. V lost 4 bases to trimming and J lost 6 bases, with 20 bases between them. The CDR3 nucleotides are TGCGCCAGCAGCCCACAACGAACGGGAATCTGTAATTCACCCCTCCACTTT. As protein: CASSPQRTGICNSPLHF.

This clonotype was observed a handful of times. The CDR3 nucleotides read TGTGCCAGCAGCCAGACCGCCGGGACAGGCTACGAGCAGTACTTC. Translated, it gives CASSQTAGTGYEQYF. The V and J genes are TRBV5-4 and TRBJ2-7; 8 bases agree with TRBD1. V lost 4 bases to trimming and J lost 3 bases; unmatched junction nucleotides: 9. CDR1 and CDR2 from the germline V gene are SGHNT and YYREEE (reference sequence). The CDR3 is made up of 15 amino acids.

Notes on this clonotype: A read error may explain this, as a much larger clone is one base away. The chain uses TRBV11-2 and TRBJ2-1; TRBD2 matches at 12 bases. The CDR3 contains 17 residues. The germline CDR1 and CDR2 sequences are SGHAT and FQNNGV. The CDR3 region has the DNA TGTGCCAGCACCCCTGGGGCTAGCGGGAGGGGCTACAATGAGCCGTTCTTC. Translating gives CASTPGASGRGYNEPFF.

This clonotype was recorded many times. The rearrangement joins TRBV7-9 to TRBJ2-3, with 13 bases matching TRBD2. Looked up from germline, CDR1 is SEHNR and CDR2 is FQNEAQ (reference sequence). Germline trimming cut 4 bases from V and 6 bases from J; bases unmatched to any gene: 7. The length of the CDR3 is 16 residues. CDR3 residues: CASSSILAGGTDTQYF. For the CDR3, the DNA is TGTGCCAGCAGCTCGATACTAGCGGGAGGGACCGATACGCAGTATTTT.